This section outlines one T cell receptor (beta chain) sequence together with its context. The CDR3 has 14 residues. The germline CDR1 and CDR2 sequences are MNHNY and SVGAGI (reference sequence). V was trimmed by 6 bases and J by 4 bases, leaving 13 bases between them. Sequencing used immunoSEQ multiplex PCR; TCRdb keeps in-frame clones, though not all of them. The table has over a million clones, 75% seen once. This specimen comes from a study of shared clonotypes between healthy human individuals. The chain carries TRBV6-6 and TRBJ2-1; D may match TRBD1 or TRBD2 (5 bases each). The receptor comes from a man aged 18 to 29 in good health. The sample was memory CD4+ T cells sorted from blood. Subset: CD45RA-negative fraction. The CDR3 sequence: CASRPDGAYNEQFF. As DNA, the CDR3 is TGTGCCAGCAGACCGGACGGGGCGTACAATGAGCAGTTCTTC.